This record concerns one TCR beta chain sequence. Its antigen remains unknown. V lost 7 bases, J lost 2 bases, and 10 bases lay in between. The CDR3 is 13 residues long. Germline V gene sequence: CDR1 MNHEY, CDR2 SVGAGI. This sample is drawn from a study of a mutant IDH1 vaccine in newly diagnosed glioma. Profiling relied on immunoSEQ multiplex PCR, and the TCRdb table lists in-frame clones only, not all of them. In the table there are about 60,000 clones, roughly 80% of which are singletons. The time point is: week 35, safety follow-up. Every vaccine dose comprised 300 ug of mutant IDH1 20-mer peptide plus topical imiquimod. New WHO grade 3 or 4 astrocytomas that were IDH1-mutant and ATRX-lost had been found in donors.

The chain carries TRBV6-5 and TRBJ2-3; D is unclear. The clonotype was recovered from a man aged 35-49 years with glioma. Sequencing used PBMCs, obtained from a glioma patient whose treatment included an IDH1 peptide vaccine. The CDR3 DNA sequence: TGTGCCAGCAATAAACGGATCACAGATACGCAGTATTTT. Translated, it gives CASNKRITDTQYF.